This T cell receptor (beta chain) was captured in a study of vaccination effects on CD4 cells after COVID-19. Broader study findings: Cross-reactivity toward common cold coronaviruses was confined to only 1 of 255 vaccine-induced clones in healthy vaccinees.

It was after approximately 11 days of culture that CD4+ T cells were isolated. Participants each got two BNT162b2 or mRNA-1273 vaccine doses. All vaccine recipients tested negative for nucleocapsid antibodies and had never contracted SARS-CoV-2 infection. Cultures had half their medium replaced with IL-2 medium on days 3 and 7. Only a few counts were recorded for this clone. The antigen is not known. The V segment lost 9 bases and the J segment 12 bases; nucleotides outside the gene matches: 17. This CDR3 has 14 residues. Germline V gene lookup returns CDR1 ENHRY and CDR2 SYGVKD. TCRdb's table, derived via immunoSEQ multiplex PCR, lists solely in-frame clones and lacks some. The table includes some 40,000 clones, around 66% detected once.

J is TRBJ2-1 and V is TRBV10-3, with TRBD2 matching 7 bases. This clonotype was obtained from a human donor who received a COVID-19 vaccine. The source was CD4+ T cells from PBMCs cultured without peptide, collected after COVID-19 vaccination. CDR3 nucleotides: TGTGCCATGGCTGCGGGGGATGTAAAGAAAGGGCAGTTCTTC. This sequence encodes CAMAAGDVKKGQFF.